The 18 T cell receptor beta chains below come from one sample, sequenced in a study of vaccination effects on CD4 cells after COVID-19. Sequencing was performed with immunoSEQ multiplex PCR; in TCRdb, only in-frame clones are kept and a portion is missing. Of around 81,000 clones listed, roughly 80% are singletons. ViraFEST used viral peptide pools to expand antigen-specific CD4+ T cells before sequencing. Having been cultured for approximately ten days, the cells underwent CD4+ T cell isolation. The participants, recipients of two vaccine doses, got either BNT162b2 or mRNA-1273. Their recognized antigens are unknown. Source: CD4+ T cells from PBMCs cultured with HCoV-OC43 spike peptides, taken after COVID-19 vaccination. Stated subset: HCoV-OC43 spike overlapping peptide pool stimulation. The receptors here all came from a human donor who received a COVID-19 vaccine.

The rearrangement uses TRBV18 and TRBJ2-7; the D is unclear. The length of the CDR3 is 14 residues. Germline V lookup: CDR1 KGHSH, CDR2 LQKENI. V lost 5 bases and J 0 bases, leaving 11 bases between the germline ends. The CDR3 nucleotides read TGTGCCAGCTCATCCCGACCGGGCTCCTACGAGCAGTACGTC. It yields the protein CASSSRPGSYEQYV.

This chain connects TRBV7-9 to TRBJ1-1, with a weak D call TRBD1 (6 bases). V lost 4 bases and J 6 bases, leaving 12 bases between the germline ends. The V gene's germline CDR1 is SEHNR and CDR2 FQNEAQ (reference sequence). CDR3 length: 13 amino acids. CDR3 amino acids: CASSSHGTPEAFF. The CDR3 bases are TGTGCCAGCAGCTCCCACGGGACACCTGAAGCTTTCTTT.

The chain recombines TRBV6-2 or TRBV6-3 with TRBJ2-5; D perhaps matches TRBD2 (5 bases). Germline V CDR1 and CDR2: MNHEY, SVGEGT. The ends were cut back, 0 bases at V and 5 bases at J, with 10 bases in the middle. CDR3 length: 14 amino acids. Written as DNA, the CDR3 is TGTGCCAGCAGTTACTCTCGGGGTGGGGAGACCCAGTACTTC. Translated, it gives CASSYSRGGETQYF.

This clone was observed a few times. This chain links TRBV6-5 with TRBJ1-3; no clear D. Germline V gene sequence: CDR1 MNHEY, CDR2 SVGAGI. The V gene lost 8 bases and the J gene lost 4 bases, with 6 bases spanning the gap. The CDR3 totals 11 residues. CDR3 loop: CASRLGNTIYF. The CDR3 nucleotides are TGTGCCAGCCGCTTAGGAAACACCATATATTTT.

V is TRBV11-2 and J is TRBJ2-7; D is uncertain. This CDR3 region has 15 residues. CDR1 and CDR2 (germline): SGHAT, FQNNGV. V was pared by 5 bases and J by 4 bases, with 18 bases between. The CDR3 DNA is TGTGCCAGCAGCGCAACAAGAGCGCTCTTTTACGAGCAGTACGTC. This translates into CASSATRALFYEQYV.

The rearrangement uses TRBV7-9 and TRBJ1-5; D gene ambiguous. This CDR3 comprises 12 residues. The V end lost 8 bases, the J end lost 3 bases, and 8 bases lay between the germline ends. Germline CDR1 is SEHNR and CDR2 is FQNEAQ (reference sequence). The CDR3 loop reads CASGLVNQPQHF. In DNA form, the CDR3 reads TGTGCCAGCGGGTTGGTCAATCAGCCCCAGCATTTT.

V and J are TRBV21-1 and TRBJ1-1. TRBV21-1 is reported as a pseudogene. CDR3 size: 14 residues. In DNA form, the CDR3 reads TGTGCCAGCAGAGACCGCCCCCGGGGGACTGAAGCTTTCTTT. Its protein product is CASRDRPRGTEAFF.

The CDR3 is CASSQDGQGTDTQYF. The CDR3 region has the DNA TGCGCCAGCAGCCAAGATGGACAGGGCACAGATACGCAGTATTTT. The V and J genes are TRBV4-3 and TRBJ2-3; TRBD1 aligns across 7 bases. The CDR3 runs 15 residues. The germline V gene encodes CDR1 LGHNA and CDR2 YSLEER. V lost 0 bases to trimming and J lost 1 base; unmatched junction nucleotides: 1.

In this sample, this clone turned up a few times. The CDR3 coding sequence is TGCGCCAGCAGCCAAGATGGGACTCTCCAAAGCAATCAGCCCCAGCATTTT. It specifies CASSQDGTLQSNQPQHF. V and J are TRBV4-1 and TRBJ1-5; D perhaps matches TRBD1 (5 bases). CDR3 length: 17 residues. Germline lookup yields CDR1 MGHRA and CDR2 YSYEKL. Trimming took 0 bases from V and 1 from J, leaving 13 bases between them.

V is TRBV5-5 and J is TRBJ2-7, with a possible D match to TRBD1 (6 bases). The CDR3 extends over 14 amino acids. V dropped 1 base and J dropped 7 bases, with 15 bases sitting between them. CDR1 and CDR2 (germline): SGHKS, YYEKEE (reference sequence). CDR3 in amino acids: CASSLTGLLTEQYV. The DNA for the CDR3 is TGTGCCAGCAGCTTGACAGGGCTACTTACTGAGCAGTACGTC.

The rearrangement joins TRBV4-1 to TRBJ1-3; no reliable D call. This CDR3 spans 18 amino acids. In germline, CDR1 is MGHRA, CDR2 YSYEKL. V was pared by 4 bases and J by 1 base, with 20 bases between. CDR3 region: CASSRATLLRDSGNTIYF. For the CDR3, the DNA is TGCGCCAGCAGCCGAGCCACTCTTTTAAGGGATTCTGGAAACACCATATATTTT.

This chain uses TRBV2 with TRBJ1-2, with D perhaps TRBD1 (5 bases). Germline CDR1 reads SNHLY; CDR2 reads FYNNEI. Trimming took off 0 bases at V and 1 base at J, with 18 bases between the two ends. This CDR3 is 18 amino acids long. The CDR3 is CASSEAGTANSNNYGYTF. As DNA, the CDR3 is TGTGCCAGCAGTGAAGCGGGGACCGCGAATTCTAATAACTATGGCTACACCTTC.

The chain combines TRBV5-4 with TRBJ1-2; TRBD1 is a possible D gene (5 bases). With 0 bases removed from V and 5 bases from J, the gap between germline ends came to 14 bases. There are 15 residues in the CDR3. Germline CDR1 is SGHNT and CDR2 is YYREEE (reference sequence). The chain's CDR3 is CASSLAGTGVYGYTF. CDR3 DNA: TGTGCCAGCAGCTTGGCGGGGACCGGTGTGTATGGCTACACCTTC.

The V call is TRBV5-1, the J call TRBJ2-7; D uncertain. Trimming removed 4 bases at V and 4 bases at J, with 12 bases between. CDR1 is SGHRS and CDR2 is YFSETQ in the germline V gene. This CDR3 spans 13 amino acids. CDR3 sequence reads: CASSPEGSYEQYV. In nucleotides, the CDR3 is TGCGCCAGCAGCCCGGAAGGATCTTACGAGCAGTACGTC.

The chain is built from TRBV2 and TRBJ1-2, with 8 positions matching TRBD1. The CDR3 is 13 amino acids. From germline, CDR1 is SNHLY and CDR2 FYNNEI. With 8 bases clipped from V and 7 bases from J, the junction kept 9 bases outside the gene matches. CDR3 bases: TGTGCCAGCCAGCGGACAGGGCTCTCTGGCTACACCTTC. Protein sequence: CASQRTGLSGYTF. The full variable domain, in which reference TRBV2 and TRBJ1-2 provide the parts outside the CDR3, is EPEVTQTPSHQVTQMGQEVILRCVPISNHLYFYWYRQILGQKVEFLVSFYNNEISEKSEIFDDQFSVERPDGSNFTLKIRSTKLEDSAMYFCASQRTGLSGYTFGSGTRLTVV.

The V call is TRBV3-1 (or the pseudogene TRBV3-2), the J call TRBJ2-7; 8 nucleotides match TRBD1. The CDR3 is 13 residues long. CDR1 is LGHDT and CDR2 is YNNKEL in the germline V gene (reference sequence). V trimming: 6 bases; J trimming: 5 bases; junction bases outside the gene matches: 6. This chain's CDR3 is CASSRTGRDEQYV. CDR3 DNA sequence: TGTGCCAGCAGTCGGACAGGGCGGGACGAGCAGTACGTC.

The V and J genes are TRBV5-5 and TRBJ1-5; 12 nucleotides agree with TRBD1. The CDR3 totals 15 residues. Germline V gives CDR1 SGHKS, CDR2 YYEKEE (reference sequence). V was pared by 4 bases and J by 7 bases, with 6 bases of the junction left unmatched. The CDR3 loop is CASSQGQGAGQPQHF. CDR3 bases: TGTGCCAGCAGCCAGGGACAGGGGGCGGGACAGCCCCAGCATTTT.

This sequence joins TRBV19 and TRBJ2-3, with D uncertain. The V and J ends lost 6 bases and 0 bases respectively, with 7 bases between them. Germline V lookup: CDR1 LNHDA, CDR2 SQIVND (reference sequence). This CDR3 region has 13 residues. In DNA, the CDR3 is TGTGCCAGTAGCAAATACAGCACAGATACGCAGTATTTT. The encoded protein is CASSKYSTDTQYF.